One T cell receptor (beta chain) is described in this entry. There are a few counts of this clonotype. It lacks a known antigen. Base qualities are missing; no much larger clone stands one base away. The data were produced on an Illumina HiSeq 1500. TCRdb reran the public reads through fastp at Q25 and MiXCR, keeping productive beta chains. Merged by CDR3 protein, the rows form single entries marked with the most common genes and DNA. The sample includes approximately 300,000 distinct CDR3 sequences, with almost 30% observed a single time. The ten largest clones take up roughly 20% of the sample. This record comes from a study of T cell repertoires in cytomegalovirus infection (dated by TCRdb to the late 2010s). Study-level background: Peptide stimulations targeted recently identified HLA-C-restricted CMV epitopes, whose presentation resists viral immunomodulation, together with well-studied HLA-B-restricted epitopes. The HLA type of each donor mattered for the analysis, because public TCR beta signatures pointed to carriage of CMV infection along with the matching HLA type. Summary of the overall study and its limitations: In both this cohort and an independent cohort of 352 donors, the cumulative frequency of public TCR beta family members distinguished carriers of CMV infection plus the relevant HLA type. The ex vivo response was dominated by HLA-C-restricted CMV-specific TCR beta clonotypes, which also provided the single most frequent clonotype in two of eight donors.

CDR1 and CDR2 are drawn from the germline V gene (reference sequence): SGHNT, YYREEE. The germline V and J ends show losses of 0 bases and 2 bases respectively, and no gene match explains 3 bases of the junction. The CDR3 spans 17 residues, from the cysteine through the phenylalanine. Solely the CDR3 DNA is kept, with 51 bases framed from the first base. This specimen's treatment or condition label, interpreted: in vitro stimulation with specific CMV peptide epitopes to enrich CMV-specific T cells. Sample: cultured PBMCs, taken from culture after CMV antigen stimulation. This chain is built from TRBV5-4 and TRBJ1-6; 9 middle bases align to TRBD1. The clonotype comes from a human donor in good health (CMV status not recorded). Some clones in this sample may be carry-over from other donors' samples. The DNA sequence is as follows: TGTGCCAGCAGCTTGGACAGGGGGCCCACCTATAATTCACCCCTCCACTTT. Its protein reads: CASSLDRGPTYNSPLHF.